This T cell receptor beta chain appears in the sequencing data of a study of blood T cell repertoires in COVID-19. Overall study context: Researchers got acute and convalescent COVID-19 samples from the United States, Italy and Spain. T cells, B-cell-depleted T cells, or PBMCs supplied cDNA or gDNA.

Methods used by the authors: Amplifying reference gene primers gave estimates of nucleated cell counts. Repertoires were generated with immunoSEQ multiplex PCR, while TCRdb's copy carries only in-frame clones and drops some. V and J calls and clone size follow that table, whereas D and trimming were derived from the DNA. The data contain about 110,000 clones, just over 85% of them singletons. Germline V lookup: CDR1 SGHKS, CDR2 YYEKEE (reference sequence). This CDR3 spans 14 amino acids. The germline V and J ends were trimmed by 1 base and 5 bases, with 13 bases remaining between them. Sequenced input: peripheral blood. The TCR originated in a human donor in a cohort sampled during active COVID-19. The gene calls are TRBV5-5 and TRBJ2-7; TRBD1 might be the D (5 bases). CDR3 in amino acids: CASSLIQGRDEQYF. CDR3 DNA: TGTGCCAGCAGCTTGATCCAGGGTAGGGACGAGCAGTACTTC. Looking up the rest from reference TRBV5-5 and TRBJ2-7 gives the full variable domain: DAGVTQSPTHLIKTRGQQVTLRCSPISGHKSVSWYQQVLGQGPQFIFQYYEKEERGRGNFPDRFSARQFPNYSSELNVNALLLGDSALYLCASSLIQGRDEQYFGPGTRLTVT.